The 27 T cell receptor beta chains listed next were all sequenced from one sample in a study of regulatory T cells in long-lasting Graves disease. HTBI primers from iRepertoire and Arm-PCR of CDR3 regions yielded the TCR beta libraries. TCRdb fed the multiplex PCR reads into MiXCR, producing one record per CDR3 protein. The sample contains around 500,000 distinct CDR3 sequences, around 15% of which appear only once. Described time point: newly diagnosed GD, antithyroid drugs for less than 3 months. From RNA extracted from PBMCs, the TCR library was made. The same sample was also studied in work on T cells in Graves' hyperthyroidism and ophthalmopathy.

The input for sequencing was peripheral blood mononuclear cells (PBMCs), taken at new diagnosis, from a patient treated with antithyroid drugs. These receptors were collected from a middle-aged woman with Graves disease.

CDR3 region: CASSLVGLAAYNEQFF. The DNA for the CDR3 is TGTGCCAGCAGCTTGGTAGGGCTAGCCGCCTACAATGAGCAGTTCTTC. The gene calls are TRBV5-4 and TRBJ2-1; the D gene is possibly TRBD2 (5 bases). Per the germline V gene, CDR1 is SGHNT and CDR2 is YYREEE (reference sequence). The CDR3 is made up of 16 amino acids. V was cut by 0 bases and J by 2 bases, with 12 bases left in between.

In its sample, this clonotype was seen a few times. The CDR3 coding sequence is TGTGCCAGCAGCGAACAGGGGGTCGAAATGGCCCAGCATTTT. Its translation: CASSEQGVEMAQHF. This rearrangement joins TRBV28 to TRBJ1-5; 8 nucleotides match TRBD1. The V gene's germline CDR1 is MDHEN and CDR2 SYDVKM. Losses at the gene ends were 6 bases for V and 11 bases for J; bases not matched to a gene: 12. This CDR3 region has 14 residues.

This clonotype has ten or more counts. The chain is built from TRBV12-3 or TRBV12-4 and TRBJ1-4; no reliable D call. The CDR3 is 13 amino acids. V lost 2 bases and J 7 bases, leaving 8 bases between the germline ends. This chain's CDR3 is CASSLTGSEKLFF. CDR3 coding DNA: TGTGCCAGCAGTTTAACCGGGAGTGAAAAACTGTTTTTT.

The V call is TRBV19, the J call TRBJ1-5; D might be TRBD1 (5 bases). V dropped 3 bases and J dropped 4 bases, with 22 bases sitting between them. Germline-derived CDR1 and CDR2 are LNHDA and SQIVND (reference sequence). This CDR3 is built from 18 residues. Written as DNA, the CDR3 is TGTGCCAGTAGTATGAGAGCATGGGGGGGGGATCTTAATCAGCCCCAGCATTTT. Protein sequence: CASSMRAWGGDLNQPQHF.

In the case of this clonotype: With a much larger clone just one base away, this may be a read error. This chain links TRBV6-2 or TRBV6-3 with TRBJ1-1, with D possibly being TRBD1 (5 bases). Germline V gene sequence: CDR1 MNHEY, CDR2 SVGEGT. The CDR3 is made up of 12 amino acids. CDR3 sequence: CASSYEGTGAFF. As DNA, the CDR3 is TGTGCCAGCAGTTACGAGGGGACTGGAGCTTTCTTT.

This clonotype showed up many times. The chain links TRBV28 to TRBJ2-7; unclear D gene. The CDR3 extends over 11 amino acids. Germline CDR1 is MDHEN and CDR2 is SYDVKM. V was pared by 6 bases and J by 2 bases, with 5 bases between. The CDR3 here is CASSLAYEQYF. CDR3 nucleotide sequence: TGTGCCAGCAGCTTGGCCTACGAGCAGTACTTC.

The table lists this clonotype with a few counts. The V and J genes are TRBV19 and TRBJ1-5, with a tentative D call TRBD1 (5 bases). This CDR3 spans 17 amino acids. Trimming removed 10 bases from V and 0 bases from J, with 22 bases in between. Germline values: CDR1 LNHDA, CDR2 SQIVND (reference sequence). CDR3 sequence: CATVGRAVGFSNQPQHF. The CDR3, as DNA: TGTGCCACCGTGGGGCGAGCGGTGGGATTTAGCAATCAGCCCCAGCATTTT.

This clonotype was seen repeatedly, ten times or more. The rearrangement links TRBV12-3 or TRBV12-4 to TRBJ2-7; D is possibly TRBD1 (6 bases). The ends were cut back, 3 bases at V and 0 bases at J, with 15 bases in the middle. This CDR3 is 16 amino acids long. In DNA, the CDR3 is TGTGCCAGCAGTTTGGGAACAGGGTATTCCTCCTACGAGCAGTACTTC. This codes for CASSLGTGYSSYEQYF.

At least ten counts were recorded for this clonotype. The chain recombines TRBV11-2 with TRBJ2-7; TRBD1 is a possible D gene (6 bases). V lost 4 bases and J 6 bases, leaving 19 bases between the germline ends. This CDR3 has 15 amino acids. Germline V gene data show CDR1 as SGHAT and CDR2 as FQNNGV. In DNA form, the CDR3 reads TGTGCCAGCAGCTCACTCAGGGGAGTGGGGCCCGAGCAGTACTTC. It encodes CASSSLRGVGPEQYF.

The sample holds many counts of this clonotype. This chain connects TRBV30 to TRBJ1-4; possibly TRBD1 for D (5 bases). Germline-derived CDR1 and CDR2 are GTSNPN and SVGIG (reference sequence). The V end was cut by 4 bases, the J end by 8 bases, with 14 bases between. The CDR3 length is 13 residues. In DNA form, the CDR3 reads TGTGCCTGGACTCGGGACGAGGGGGAAAAACTGTTTTTT. This translates into CAWTRDEGEKLFF. The variable domain in full, with the rest retrieved from reference TRBV30 and TRBJ1-4, is SQTIHQWPATLVQPVGSPLSLECTVEGTSNPNLYWYRQAAGRGLQLLFYSVGIGQISSEVPQNLSASRPQDRQFILSSKKLLLSDSGFYLCAWTRDEGEKLFFGSGTQLSVL.

This clonotype occurred many times. The genes are TRBV28 and TRBJ1-5; D uncertain. The V end was cut by 6 bases, the J end by 3 bases, with 9 bases between. Germline V gene lookup returns CDR1 MDHEN and CDR2 SYDVKM. The CDR3 extends over 13 amino acids. CDR3 amino acids: CASRRQINQPQHF. CDR3 nucleotides: TGTGCCAGCAGGCGGCAGATCAATCAGCCCCAGCATTTT.

This clonotype was observed a handful of times. This chain links TRBV4-1 with TRBJ1-2, with 12 bases that match TRBD1. The germline V gene has CDR1 MGHRA and CDR2 YSYEKL. The trim removed 1 base at V and 8 bases at J, leaving 5 bases unmatched. This CDR3 comprises 15 residues. The CDR3 coding sequence is TGCGCCAGCAGCCAAGCCGGGACAGGGGGCGTCGGCTACACCTTC. It is translated as CASSQAGTGGVGYTF.

This clonotype came up many times. The chain combines TRBV12-3 or TRBV12-4 with TRBJ2-5, with no clear D. The CDR3 has 14 amino acids. Trimming removed 6 bases from V and 2 bases from J, with 13 bases in between. The CDR3 DNA reads TGTGCCAGCAGCTCTGACACCGGACAAGAGACCCAGTACTTC. It specifies CASSSDTGQETQYF.

The chain uses TRBV2 and TRBJ2-7, with 8 bases matching TRBD2. This CDR3 is 17 amino acids long. V dropped 6 bases and J dropped 7; count of bases not matched to a gene: 20. Looked up from germline, CDR1 is SNHLY and CDR2 is FYNNEI. The CDR3 bases are TGTGCCAGCAGCTTTACCCCCAGCGTCCCCGGGGGGGAGGAGCAGTACTTC. Translating it yields CASSFTPSVPGGEEQYF.

This clonotype was picked up a small number of times. The chain's CDR3 is CASSPQAEQFF. The DNA for the CDR3 is TGTGCCAGCAGTCCCCAGGCCGAGCAGTTCTTC. This rearrangement joins TRBV12-3 or TRBV12-4 to TRBJ2-1; D is unresolved. The CDR3 length is 11 residues. V lost 5 bases to trimming and J lost 10 bases, with 9 bases between them.

This clonotype was seen a few times. V usage is TRBV6-1 and J usage is TRBJ1-1, with TRBD1 as a possible D gene (6 bases). CDR1 and CDR2 from the germline V gene are MNHNS and SASEGT. V shed 6 bases and J shed 2 bases, with 13 bases lying between them. CDR3 size: 14 residues. In nucleotides, the CDR3 is TGTGCCAGCAGATTAGGGGGTATTAACACTGAAGCTTTCTTT. This codes for CASRLGGINTEAFF.

This clonotype has only one observation. This may come from a read error, since a much larger clone is one base off. This chain joins TRBV11-2 and TRBJ1-2; 9 bases match TRBD1. J lost 8 bases, V lost 5 bases, and 9 bases had no gene match. CDR1 SGHAT and CDR2 FQNNGV come from the germline V gene. This CDR3 has 14 residues. The CDR3 region is CASSIGQGTSGYTF. In DNA, the CDR3 is TGTGCCAGCAGCATCGGACAGGGGACAAGCGGCTACACCTTC.

The sample holds many counts of this clonotype. The junction and the germline gene differ at one end; a read error may be behind it. The chain carries TRBV19 and TRBJ1-5, with D possibly being TRBD1 (6 bases). The CDR3 covers 13 residues. Per germline, CDR1 LNHDA and CDR2 SQIVND (reference sequence). CDR3 sequence (DNA): TGTGCCAGCAGTACCACAGGGAATCAGCCCCAGCATTTT. Residues: CASSTTGNQPQHF.

In its sample, this clonotype was seen many times. V usage is TRBV20-1 and J usage is TRBJ2-1; D is undetermined. Looked up from germline, CDR1 is DFQATT and CDR2 is SNEGSKA (reference sequence). The CDR3 length is 14 residues. The germline V and J ends were trimmed by 0 bases and 3 bases, with 9 bases remaining between them. DNA for the CDR3: TGCAGTGCTAGAGAGGCGCTTATCTACAATGAGCAGTTCTTC. Its translation is CSAREALIYNEQFF.

The rearrangement uses TRBV4-1 and TRBJ1-2, with a possible D match to TRBD1 (5 bases). The CDR3 loop spans 15 amino acids. With 4 bases removed from V and 5 bases from J, the gap between germline ends came to 17 bases. Germline CDR1 is MGHRA and CDR2 is YSYEKL. The CDR3 spells CASSPRRGVGYGYTF. CDR3 in DNA: TGCGCCAGCAGCCCTCGAAGAGGGGTCGGGTATGGCTACACCTTC.

This clonotype was picked up many times. The chain recombines TRBV18 with TRBJ2-5; no clear D. The V end lost 8 bases, the J end lost 1 base, and 11 bases lay between the germline ends. The length of the CDR3 is 13 residues. Per germline, CDR1 KGHSH and CDR2 LQKENI. The CDR3 loop reads CASSPRSQETQYF. For the CDR3, the DNA is TGTGCCAGCAGTCCCAGATCCCAAGAGACCCAGTACTTC.

There are many counts of this clonotype. The rearrangement uses TRBV3-1 and TRBJ2-1, with D hard to call. Trimming stripped 0 bases from V and 6 bases from J, with 9 bases between. The CDR3 runs to 14 residues. Per germline, CDR1 LGHDT and CDR2 YNNKEL (reference sequence). The CDR3 loop is CASSQEQGLNEQFF. In nucleotides, the CDR3 is TGTGCCAGCAGCCAAGAGCAAGGCCTCAATGAGCAGTTCTTC.

This clonotype was detected ten times or more. This chain links TRBV20-1 with TRBJ2-3; 15 nucleotides agree with TRBD2. This CDR3 region has 15 residues. J lost 5 bases, V lost 6 bases, and 6 bases had no gene match. Germline CDR1 reads DFQATT; CDR2 reads SNEGSKA (reference sequence). The DNA of the CDR3 is TGCAGTGCCAGGACTAGCGGGGGGGAACGAGATACGCAGTATTTT. This gives the protein CSARTSGGERDTQYF.

The chain employs TRBV7-8 and TRBJ2-3, with D tentatively TRBD2 (5 bases). This CDR3 comprises 15 residues. Between the trimmed V and J ends, which lost 5 bases and 0 bases, there was a span of 12 bases. The germline V gene has CDR1 SGHVS and CDR2 FQNEAQ. CDR3 protein: CASSPTGFSTDTQYF. The CDR3 DNA follows: TGTGCCAGCAGCCCAACGGGGTTTAGCACAGATACGCAGTATTTT.

At least ten counts were recorded for this clonotype. The chain couples TRBV29-1 to TRBJ2-3; unclear D gene. The CDR3 spans 14 residues. V lost 5 bases and J lost 0, with 12 bases in between. Germline-derived CDR1 and CDR2 are SQVTM and ANQGSEA. The CDR3 is CSVSQSTSTDTQYF. CDR3 sequence (DNA): TGCAGCGTTTCCCAGAGTACTAGCACAGATACGCAGTATTTT.

This clonotype was found many times. The chain couples TRBV2 to TRBJ1-5; D is ambiguous. The CDR3 length is 14 residues. Germline V gene data show CDR1 as SNHLY and CDR2 as FYNNEI. V was shortened by 3 bases and J by 6 bases, with 12 bases between the two germline ends. DNA for the CDR3: TGTGCCAGCAGTGATGCCGGTCTCGTTCAGCCCCAGCATTTT. Its protein is CASSDAGLVQPQHF.

This clonotype has a count of ten or more. This rearrangement joins TRBV7-9 to TRBJ2-3, with D maybe TRBD2 (6 bases). The CDR3 extends over 15 amino acids. Germline CDR1 is SEHNR and CDR2 is FQNEAQ (reference sequence). The V gene lost 6 bases and the J gene lost 1 base, with 14 bases spanning the gap. CDR3: CASRLGSGGTDTQYF. CDR3 DNA sequence: TGTGCCAGCAGGCTAGGCTCGGGGGGCACAGATACGCAGTATTTT.